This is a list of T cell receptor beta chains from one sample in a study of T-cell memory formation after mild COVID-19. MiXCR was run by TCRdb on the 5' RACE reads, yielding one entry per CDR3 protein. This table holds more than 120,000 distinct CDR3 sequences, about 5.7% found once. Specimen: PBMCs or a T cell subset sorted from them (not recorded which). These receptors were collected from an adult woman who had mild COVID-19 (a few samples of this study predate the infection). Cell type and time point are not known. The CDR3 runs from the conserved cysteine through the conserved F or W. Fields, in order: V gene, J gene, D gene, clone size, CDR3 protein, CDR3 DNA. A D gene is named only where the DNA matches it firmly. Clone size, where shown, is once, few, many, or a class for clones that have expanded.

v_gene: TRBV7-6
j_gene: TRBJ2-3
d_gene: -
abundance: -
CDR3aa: CASSSGLGSTDTQYF
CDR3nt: TGTGCCAGCAGCTCCGGACTCGGAAGCACAGATACGCAGTATTTT

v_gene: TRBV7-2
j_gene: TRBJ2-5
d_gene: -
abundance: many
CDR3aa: CASSKRPQETQYF
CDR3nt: TGTGCCAGCAGCAAAAGACCCCAAGAGACCCAGTACTTC

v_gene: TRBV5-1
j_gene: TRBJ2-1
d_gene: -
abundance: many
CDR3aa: CASSLAPAGEQFF
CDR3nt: TGCGCCAGCAGCTTGGCCCCCGCGGGAGAGCAGTTCTTC

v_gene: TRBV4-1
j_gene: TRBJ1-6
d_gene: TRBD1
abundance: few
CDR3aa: CASRDRVNSPLHF
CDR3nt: TGCGCCAGCCGGGACAGGGTAAATTCACCCCTCCACTTT

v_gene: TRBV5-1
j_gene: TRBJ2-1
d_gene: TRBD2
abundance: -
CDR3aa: CASRSRGGPYNEQFF
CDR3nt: TGCGCCAGCAGGTCGCGCGGGGGTCCGTACAATGAGCAGTTCTTC

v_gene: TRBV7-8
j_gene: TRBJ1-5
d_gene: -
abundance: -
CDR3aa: CASSLATGQPQHF
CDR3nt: TGTGCCAGCAGCTTAGCGACGGGGCAGCCCCAGCATTTT

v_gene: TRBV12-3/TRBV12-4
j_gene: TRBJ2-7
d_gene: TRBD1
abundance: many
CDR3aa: CASSPGSGQLSYEQYF
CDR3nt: TGTGCCAGCAGTCCTGGCTCGGGACAGTTATCCTACGAGCAGTACTTC

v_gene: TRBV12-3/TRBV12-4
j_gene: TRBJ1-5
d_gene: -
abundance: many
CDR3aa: CASSWGTFSNQPQHF
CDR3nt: TGTGCCAGCAGTTGGGGGACCTTTAGCAATCAGCCCCAGCATTTT

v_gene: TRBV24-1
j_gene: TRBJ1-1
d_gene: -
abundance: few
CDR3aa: CATSAQEGGETFF
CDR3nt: TGTGCCACCAGTGCCCAGGAGGGAGGGGAAACTTTCTTT

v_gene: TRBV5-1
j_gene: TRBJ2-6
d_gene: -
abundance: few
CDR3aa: CASSLAPGFSGANVLTF
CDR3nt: TGCGCCAGCAGCTTGGCCCCCGGGTTCTCTGGGGCCAACGTCCTGACTTTC

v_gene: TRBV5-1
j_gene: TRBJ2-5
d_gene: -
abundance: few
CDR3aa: CASSRTGTLSQETQYF
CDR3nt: TGCGCCAGCAGCAGGACCGGGACTCTCTCTCAAGAGACCCAGTACTTC

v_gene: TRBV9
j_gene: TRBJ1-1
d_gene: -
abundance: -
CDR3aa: CASSVLENTEAFF
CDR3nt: TGTGCCAGCAGCGTATTGGAGAACACTGAAGCTTTCTTT

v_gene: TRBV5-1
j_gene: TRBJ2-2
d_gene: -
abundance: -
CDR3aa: CASSYEHNTGELFF
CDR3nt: TGCGCCAGCAGCTACGAACATAACACCGGGGAGCTGTTTTTT

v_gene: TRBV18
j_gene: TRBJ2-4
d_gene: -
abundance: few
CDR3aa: CASSPSRTEPLAKNIQYF
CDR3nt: TGTGCCAGCTCACCATCGAGAACAGAGCCACTAGCCAAAAACATTCAGTACTTC

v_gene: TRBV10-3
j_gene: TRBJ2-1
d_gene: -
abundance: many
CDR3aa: CAISDYPGPTDNEQFF
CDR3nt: TGTGCCATCAGTGACTATCCGGGACCCACCGACAATGAGCAGTTCTTC

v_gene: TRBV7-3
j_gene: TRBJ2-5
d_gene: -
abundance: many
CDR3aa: CASSPGGRETQYF
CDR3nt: TGTGCCAGCAGCCCCGGAGGAAGGGAGACCCAGTACTTC

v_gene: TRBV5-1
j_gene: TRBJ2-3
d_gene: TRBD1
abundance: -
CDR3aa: CASSVGDRGVDTQYF
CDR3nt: TGCGCCAGCAGCGTCGGGGACAGAGGAGTAGATACGCAGTATTTT

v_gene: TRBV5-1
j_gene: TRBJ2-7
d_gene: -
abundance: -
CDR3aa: CASSLEPGPTYEQYF
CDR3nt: TGCGCCAGCAGCTTGGAACCGGGACCCACCTACGAGCAGTACTTC

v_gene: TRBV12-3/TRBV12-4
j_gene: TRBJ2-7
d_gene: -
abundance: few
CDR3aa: CASSLGGGTLSYEQYF
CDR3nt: TGTGCCAGCAGTTTAGGCGGAGGGACCCTCTCCTACGAGCAGTACTTC

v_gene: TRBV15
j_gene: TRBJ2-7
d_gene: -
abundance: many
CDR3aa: CATSRKILGSPVVSYEQYF
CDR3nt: TGTGCCACCAGCAGAAAGATTTTGGGCAGCCCCGTGGTTAGCTACGAGCAGTACTTC

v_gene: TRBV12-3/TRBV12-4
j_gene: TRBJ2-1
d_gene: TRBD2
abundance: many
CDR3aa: CASRWASGGTNEQFF
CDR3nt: TGTGCCAGCAGGTGGGCTAGCGGGGGTACTAATGAGCAGTTCTTC

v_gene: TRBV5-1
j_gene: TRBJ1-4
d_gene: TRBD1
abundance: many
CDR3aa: CASSWTGGAPEKLFF
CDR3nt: TGCGCCAGCAGCTGGACAGGGGGCGCCCCCGAAAAACTGTTTTTT

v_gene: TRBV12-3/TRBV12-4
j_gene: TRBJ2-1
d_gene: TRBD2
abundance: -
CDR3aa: CASSLATLAVVNEQFF
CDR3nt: TGTGCCAGCAGTTTAGCGACACTAGCGGTGGTCAATGAGCAGTTCTTC